A single sample is the source of the 24 T cell receptor beta chains below, sequenced in a study of blood T cell repertoires in COVID-19. Sequencing used immunoSEQ multiplex PCR; TCRdb keeps in-frame clones, though not all of them. Of fewer than 35,000 clones listed, about 88% are singletons. Sequencing was done on a sample of peripheral blood. The receptors shown here come from a man aged 65 to 85 with active COVID-19.

The chain couples TRBV4-1 to TRBJ1-2; D is unresolved. Looked up from germline, CDR1 is MGHRA and CDR2 is YSYEKL. The CDR3 sequence is 14 residues long. Trimming took off 3 bases at V and 0 bases at J, with 8 bases between the two ends. The CDR3 DNA reads as TGCGCCAGCAGCCATAGTTCCCCTAACTATGGCTACACCTTC. This sequence encodes CASSHSSPNYGYTF.

This clone occurred a few times. The chain employs TRBV27 and TRBJ2-2, with 10 bases that match TRBD2. The CDR3 is 16 amino acids. V lost 8 bases, J lost 3 bases, and 9 bases stayed unmatched. Per germline, CDR1 MNHEY and CDR2 SMNVEV (reference sequence). CDR3 in amino acids: CASAPGSGGDTGELFF. The CDR3 DNA reads TGTGCCAGCGCCCCTGGGAGCGGGGGGGACACCGGGGAGCTGTTTTTT.

The chain recombines TRBV6-2 or TRBV6-3 with TRBJ2-7; 9 bases line up with TRBD1. CDR1 and CDR2 (germline): MNHEY, SVGEGT. This CDR3 has 14 residues. V lost 5 bases, J lost 5 bases, and 7 bases stayed unmatched. The CDR3 bases are TGTGCCAGCAGTAGGGACAGGGAGGCCGACGAGCAGTACTTC. Translation gives CASSRDREADEQYF.

The chain carries TRBV7-8 and TRBJ2-1; 7 bases are a match to TRBD1. Per the germline V gene, CDR1 is SGHVS and CDR2 is FQNEAQ. This CDR3 spans 16 amino acids. Trimming removed 5 bases from V and 4 bases from J; junction bases left unmatched: 11. The CDR3 coding sequence is TGTGCCAGCAGCCTCGGAGGCTGGACAGGTTACAATGAGCAGTTCTTC. Amino acid sequence: CASSLGGWTGYNEQFF.

V gene TRBV20-1 combines with J gene TRBJ2-4; 11 bases agree with TRBD2. Germline lookup yields CDR1 DFQATT and CDR2 SNEGSKA (reference sequence). The CDR3 is 11 residues long. CDR3: CIAGGQNIQYF. The CDR3 nucleotides are TGCATAGCGGGGGGGCAAAACATTCAGTACTTC.

The CDR3 coding sequence is TGTGCCAGCAGTTATCCGGGACAGGACCTCTATGGCTACACCTTC. It specifies CASSYPGQDLYGYTF. The chain has TRBV6-6 and TRBJ1-2; 8 bases are a match to TRBD1. The germline CDR1 and CDR2 sequences are MNHNY and SVGAGI (reference sequence). V was clipped by 3 bases and J by 4 bases; unmatched bases: 7. The CDR3 runs 15 residues.

This chain uses TRBV18 with TRBJ1-5; unclear D gene. The CDR3 has 15 amino acids. V was clipped by 3 bases and J by 7 bases, with 16 bases between them. In germline, CDR1 is KGHSH, CDR2 LQKENI. The CDR3 loop reads CASSPTRGARQPQHF. CDR3 in DNA: TGTGCCAGCTCACCTACGAGAGGCGCACGGCAGCCCCAGCATTTT. Complete variable domain (other parts from reference TRBV18 and TRBJ1-5): NAGVMQNPRHLVRRRGQEARLRCSPMKGHSHVYWYRQLPEEGLKFMVYLQKENIIDESGMPKERFSAEFPKEGPSILRIQQVVRGDSAAYFCASSPTRGARQPQHFGDGTRLSIL.

V usage is TRBV10-3 and J usage is TRBJ2-7; a possible D gene is TRBD2 (5 bases). Germline CDR1 reads ENHRY; CDR2 reads SYGVKD. The CDR3 covers 14 residues. Trimming pared 6 bases from V and 3 bases from J, leaving 15 bases between. The CDR3 nucleotides read TGTGCCATCAGAGGACGAGGACTCCTCTACGAGCAGTACTTC. This codes for CAIRGRGLLYEQYF.

DNA of the CDR3: TGTGCCAGTAGGATCTGGCGGGGGACATATAGCAATCAGCCCCAGCATTTT. Residues: CASRIWRGTYSNQPQHF. V gene TRBV19 combines with J gene TRBJ1-5, with D maybe TRBD1 (6 bases). The V gene's germline CDR1 is LNHDA and CDR2 SQIVND (reference sequence). This CDR3 is 17 amino acids long. Trimming cost V 6 bases and J 0 bases, with 18 bases left between them.

The rearrangement links TRBV18 to TRBJ2-7; TRBD1 might be the D (5 bases). Germline V CDR1 and CDR2: KGHSH, LQKENI. There are 14 residues in the CDR3. V lost 1 base and J 1 base, leaving 8 bases between the germline ends. The CDR3 bases are TGTGCCAGCTCACCACAAGGGGCATCCTACGAGCAGTACTTC. It translates to CASSPQGASYEQYF.

The CDR3 sequence: CASSWGGEPEQYF. The CDR3, as DNA: TGTGCCAGCAGTTGGGGCGGGGAACCCGAGCAGTACTTC. The J gene is TRBJ2-7, the V gene TRBV6-2 or TRBV6-3; TRBD2 is a possible D gene (6 bases). Germline CDR1 and CDR2: MNHEY and SVGEGT. V dropped 4 bases and J dropped 6 bases, with 13 bases sitting between them. There are 13 residues in the CDR3.

The gene calls are TRBV7-9 and TRBJ1-2; 7 bases are shared with TRBD1. Germline CDR1 reads SEHNR; CDR2 reads FQNEAQ (reference sequence). The CDR3 runs to 14 residues. V shed 3 bases and J 4 bases; nucleotides not matched to a gene: 5. Here the CDR3 DNA reads TGTGCCAGCAGCTTCGGGACAGCCGTCTATGGCTACACCTTC. Its protein product is CASSFGTAVYGYTF.

This clone was counted between two and nine times. The rearrangement uses TRBV27 and TRBJ2-2; D remains ambiguous. The ends were cut back, 2 bases at V and 7 bases at J, with 8 bases in the middle. Germline loops: CDR1 MNHEY, CDR2 SMNVEV (reference sequence). The CDR3 spans 13 residues. CDR3 in amino acids: CASSLQINGELFF. The DNA of the CDR3 is TGTGCCAGCAGTTTACAGATCAACGGGGAGCTGTTTTTT.

The V gene is TRBV9, the J gene TRBJ1-6, with D unclear. This CDR3 has 13 residues. V was pared by 2 bases and J by 7 bases, with 7 bases between. CDR1 and CDR2 from the germline V gene are SGDLS and YYNGEE. The CDR3 loop is CASSVSGNSPLHF. CDR3 DNA: TGTGCCAGCAGCGTCAGTGGCAATTCACCCCTCCACTTT.

The chain joins TRBV2 to TRBJ2-3, with 7 bases matching TRBD2. CDR1 and CDR2 from the germline V gene are SNHLY and FYNNEI. The CDR3 totals 20 residues. V gave up 1 base and J gave up 1 base; unmatched junction bases: 17. This CDR3 reads CASSEGGGLEFLLGTDTQYF. The CDR3 nucleotides read TGTGCCAGCAGTGAAGGGGGTGGACTAGAGTTCCTACTCGGCACAGATACGCAGTATTTT.

The chain joins TRBV5-1 to TRBJ2-7, with TRBD2 as a possible D gene (5 bases). The CDR3 sequence is 13 residues long. Germline assignment: CDR1 SGHRS and CDR2 YFSETQ. The germline V and J ends were trimmed by 4 bases and 2 bases, with 10 bases remaining between them. CDR3 nucleotide sequence: TGCGCCAGCAGCCTCCGGGATCCCTACGAGCAGTACTTC. It yields the protein CASSLRDPYEQYF.

The V and J genes are TRBV9 and TRBJ1-1, with TRBD1 matching over 7 bases. The V gene's germline CDR1 is SGDLS and CDR2 YYNGEE. CDR3 size: 15 residues. V lost 4 bases, J lost 11 bases, and 17 bases stayed unmatched. CDR3 residues: CASSPAYLDRDEAFF. Written as DNA, the CDR3 is TGTGCCAGCAGCCCAGCTTATCTCGACAGGGATGAGGCTTTCTTT.

V gene TRBV3-1 (or the pseudogene TRBV3-2) combines with J gene TRBJ2-1; D call uncertain. CDR3 length equals 12 residues. The germline CDR1 and CDR2 sequences are LGHDT and YNNKEL (reference sequence). V lost 4 bases and J 9 bases, leaving 10 bases between the germline ends. The CDR3 coding sequence is TGTGCCAGCAGCCTGATAAACTCTGAGCAGTTCTTC. Protein sequence: CASSLINSEQFF.

V and J are TRBV12-3 or TRBV12-4 and TRBJ2-1; D not certain. The V end lost 1 base, the J end lost 3 bases, and 4 bases lay between the germline ends. There are 13 residues in the CDR3. The CDR3 coding sequence is TGTGCCAGCAGTTTAGACAGCTACAATGAGCAGTTCTTC. Protein sequence: CASSLDSYNEQFF.

The rearrangement uses TRBV2 and TRBJ2-5; perhaps TRBD1 as D (6 bases). The CDR3 is 14 residues long. Trimming removed 7 bases at V and 5 bases at J, with 17 bases between. Germline CDR1 SNHLY, CDR2 FYNNEI. The CDR3 DNA reads as TGTGCCAGCAAAAGTGCTCTTAGGGGGGAGACCCAGTACTTC. Translated, it gives CASKSALRGETQYF.

For the CDR3, the DNA is TGTGCCAGCAGCCCCTTGGGGGGGGAAGGGGAAACTGAAGCTTTCTTT. It yields the protein CASSPLGGEGETEAFF. This rearrangement joins TRBV5-6 to TRBJ1-1; the D gene is possibly TRBD1 (5 bases). This CDR3 is 16 amino acids long. Trimming removed 4 bases from V and 5 bases from J, with 21 bases in between. The germline gives CDR1 SGHDT, CDR2 YYEEEE.

This sequence joins TRBV6-5 and TRBJ2-7, with 7 nucleotides matching TRBD1. The V segment lost 9 bases and the J segment 6 bases; nucleotides outside the gene matches: 5. CDR1 and CDR2 (germline): MNHEY, SVGAGI. This CDR3 is 11 amino acids long. CDR3 loop: CASRTGTEQYF. The CDR3 DNA follows: TGTGCCAGTCGGACAGGAACCGAGCAGTACTTC.

The chain recombines TRBV6-4 with TRBJ2-1, with 12 bases identical to TRBD2. This CDR3 contains 15 residues. V shed 4 bases, J shed 6 bases, and the junction held 4 bases outside the gene matches. Germline V gene lookup returns CDR1 MRHNA and CDR2 SNTAGT. The CDR3 region has the DNA TGTGCCAGCAGTGTTCAACTAGCGGGGGGCAATGAGCAGTTCTTC. This encodes CASSVQLAGGNEQFF.

J is TRBJ2-1 and V is TRBV6-5; TRBD1 matches at 9 bases. CDR1 and CDR2 from the germline V gene are MNHEY and SVGAGI. The CDR3 extends over 15 amino acids. V dropped 2 bases and J dropped 9; count of bases not matched to a gene: 8. CDR3 amino acids: CASSYGDRASGEQFF. For the CDR3, the DNA is TGTGCCAGCAGTTACGGGGACAGGGCGTCGGGTGAGCAGTTCTTC.